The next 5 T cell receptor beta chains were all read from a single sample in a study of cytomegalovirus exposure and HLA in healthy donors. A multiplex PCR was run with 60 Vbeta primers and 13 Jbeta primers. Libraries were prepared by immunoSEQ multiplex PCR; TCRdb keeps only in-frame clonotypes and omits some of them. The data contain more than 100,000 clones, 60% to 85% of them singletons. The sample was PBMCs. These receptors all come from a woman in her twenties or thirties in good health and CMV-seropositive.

The CDR3 DNA reads TGTGCCAGCAGCGTAGGCCCTAAACCTAGCTATGGCTACACCTTC. This encodes CASSVGPKPSYGYTF. The rearrangement joins TRBV9 to TRBJ1-2; no reliable D call. The CDR3 contains 15 residues. Germline V lookup: CDR1 SGDLS, CDR2 YYNGEE. V was cut by 0 bases and J by 4 bases, with 13 bases left in between. Combining the CDR3 with reference TRBV9 and TRBJ1-2 gives the whole variable domain DSGVTQTPKHLITATGQRVTLRCSPRSGDLSVYWYQQSLDQGLQFLIQYYNGEERAKGNILERFSAQQFPDLHSELNLSSLELGDSALYFCASSVGPKPSYGYTFGSGTRLTVV.

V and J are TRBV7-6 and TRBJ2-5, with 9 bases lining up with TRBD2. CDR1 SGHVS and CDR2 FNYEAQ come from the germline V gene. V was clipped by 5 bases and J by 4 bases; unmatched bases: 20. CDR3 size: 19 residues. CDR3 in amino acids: CASSKALLSAGGPGETQYF. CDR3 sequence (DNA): TGTGCCAGCAGCAAAGCACTCCTGTCGGCGGGGGGGCCAGGAGAGACCCAGTACTTC.

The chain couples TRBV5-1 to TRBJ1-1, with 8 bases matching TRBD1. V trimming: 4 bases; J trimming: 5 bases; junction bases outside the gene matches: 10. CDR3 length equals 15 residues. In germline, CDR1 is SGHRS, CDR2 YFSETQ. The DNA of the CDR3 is TGCGCCAGCAGCCCTCGGACAGGGTATGATACTGAAGCTTTCTTT. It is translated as CASSPRTGYDTEAFF.

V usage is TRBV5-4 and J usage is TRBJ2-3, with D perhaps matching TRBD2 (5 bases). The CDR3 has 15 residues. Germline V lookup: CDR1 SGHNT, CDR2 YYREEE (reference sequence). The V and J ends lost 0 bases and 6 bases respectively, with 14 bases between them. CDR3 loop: CASSLAAGASDTQYF. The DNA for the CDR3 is TGTGCCAGCAGCTTGGCGGCGGGCGCGTCGGATACGCAGTATTTT.

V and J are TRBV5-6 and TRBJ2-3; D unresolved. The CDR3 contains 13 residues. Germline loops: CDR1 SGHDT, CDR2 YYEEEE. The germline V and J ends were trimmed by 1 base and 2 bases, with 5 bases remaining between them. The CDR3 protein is CASSLSSTDTQYF. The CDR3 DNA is TGTGCCAGCAGCTTGTCATCCACAGATACGCAGTATTTT. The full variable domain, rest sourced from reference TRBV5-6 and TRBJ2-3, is DAGVTQSPTHLIKTRGQQVTLRCSPKSGHDTVSWYQQALGQGPQFIFQYYEEEERQRGNFPDRFSGHQFPNYSSELNVNALLLGDSALYLCASSLSSTDTQYFGPGTRLTVL.